This T cell receptor beta chain derives from a study of T cells in women clearing cervical HPV infection. Study details: Controls were women whose single incident HPV16 infection cleared within 12 months without precancer or cancer. Case blood was drawn when the lesion was first found; control blood after infection became undetectable. General study points: Each sample's T-cell count was unknown, possibly confounding richness. CIN3+ cases had significantly higher TCR repertoire richness than controls, but evenness did not differ.

Sequencing was performed with immunoSEQ multiplex PCR; in TCRdb, only in-frame clones are kept and a portion is missing. This listing includes 35,000 to 45,000 clones. This CDR3 is 17 amino acids long. Trimming removed 9 bases from V and 6 bases from J, with 24 bases in between. Germline V gene sequence: CDR1 MNHEY, CDR2 SVGEGT. Worth noting for this clone: Its antigen is currently unknown. The read gets to within 3 residues of the CDR3 end, and the germline J gene fills in the rest. Other nucleotide sequences from this sample produce the same CDR3.

The chain joins TRBV6-2 or TRBV6-3 to TRBJ1-6, with D possibly being TRBD1 (5 bases). The sequence was obtained from a woman between 18 and 70 years old with a cervical HPV16 infection that either progressed to CIN3+ or cleared (not recorded which). Sequenced input: blood buffy coat. CDR3: CASSRGRQGGRNSPLHF. CDR3 DNA (partial): TGTGCCAGTTCGAGAGGGAGGCAGGGTGGCCGTAATTCACCC.